The 8 T cell receptor beta chains in this list originate from one sample, sequenced in a study of metastatic and nonmetastatic thyroid tumors. No treatment of any kind had been given to any patient before thyroid surgery. TCRdb reprocessed the PCR reads via MiXCR. In the table there are some 15,000 clones, around 33% of which are singletons. The sequenced sample was tumor tissue. All receptors derive from a male donor with papillary thyroid cancer or a benign thyroid nodule (not recorded which). Some clones in this sample may be carry-over from other donors' samples.

This clone is termed medium-sized. The CDR3 DNA reads TGCAGTGCTAGTGGGCTAGCGGGAGGGCAAGACGGGGAGCTGTTTTTT. It translates to CSASGLAGGQDGELFF. This chain joins TRBV20-1 and TRBJ2-2; 12 bases are shared with TRBD2. Trimming removed 3 bases from V and 7 bases from J; junction bases left unmatched: 9. This CDR3 is 16 amino acids long. CDR1 is DFQATT, CDR2 SNEGSKA, per germline (reference sequence).

This clone was seen only a few times. The J gene is TRBJ2-7, the V gene TRBV28, with a tentative D call TRBD2 (6 bases). Trimming removed 4 bases at V and 3 bases at J, with 10 bases between. Germline V gene lookup returns CDR1 MDHEN and CDR2 SYDVKM. The CDR3 has 13 amino acids. CDR3 nucleotides: TGTGCCAGCAGTTCCTTCGGGGGCTACGAGCAGTACTTC. It yields the protein CASSSFGGYEQYF.

On this clone itself: No conserved phenylalanine or tryptophan ends this CDR3, so it is likely a read error. CDR3 sequence (DNA): TGTGCCAGCAGTAAAGACAGCTCTGGGGCCAACGTCCTGACTTCC. It specifies CASSKDSSGANVLTS. The chain combines TRBV6-1 with TRBJ2-6; weak D call: TRBD1 (5 bases). CDR1 is MNHNS, CDR2 SASEGT, per germline. This CDR3 region has 15 residues. With 5 bases removed from V and 0 bases from J, the gap between germline ends came to 8 bases.

The chain recombines TRBV11-3 with TRBJ1-1; D gene unclear. The V and J ends lost 2 bases and 5 bases respectively, with 9 bases between them. The germline V gene encodes CDR1 SGHNT and CDR2 YENEEA. There are 13 residues in the CDR3. CDR3 loop: CASSLSLDTEAFF. CDR3 in DNA: TGTGCCAGCAGCTTAAGTCTAGATACTGAAGCTTTCTTT. The whole variable domain, remainder taken from reference TRBV11-3 and TRBJ1-1, is EAGVVQSPRYKIIEKKQPVAFWCNPISGHNTLYWYLQNLGQGPELLIRYENEEAVDDSQLPKDRFSAERLKGVDSTLKIQPAELGDSAVYLCASSLSLDTEAFFGQGTRLTVV.

This clone was seen repeatedly, ten times or more. The same CDR3 can be traced to other DNA sequences in this sample. The J gene is TRBJ1-5, the V gene TRBV14; 7 bases fit TRBD1. Trimming cost V 0 bases and J 2 bases; bases outside gene matches: 10. From germline, CDR1 is SGHDN and CDR2 FVKESK. The CDR3 is 18 amino acids. CDR3 nucleotides: TGTGCCAGCAGCCAAGATCTGGACAGGACTCCATGCAATCAGCCCCAGCATTTT. This codes for CASSQDLDRTPCNQPQHF.

The chain has TRBV7-8 and TRBJ2-1; perhaps D is TRBD1 or TRBD2 (5 bases each). This CDR3 is 14 amino acids long. Germline-derived CDR1 and CDR2 are SGHVS and FQNEAQ. Trimming took 5 bases from V and 7 from J, leaving 15 bases between them. Here the CDR3 reads CASSQGQRWNEQFF. CDR3 nucleotide sequence: TGTGCCAGCAGCCAGGGCCAGCGGTGGAATGAGCAGTTCTTC.

At least ten counts were recorded for this clone. It may be a read error: a sequence one base away is much more abundant. The V and J genes are TRBV11-2 and TRBJ2-3; tentatively, D is TRBD1 (6 bases). Germline CDR1 is SGHAT and CDR2 is FQNNGV. The CDR3 spans 16 residues. V was cut by 1 base and J by 5 bases, with 16 bases left in between. CDR3 sequence reads: CASSLVSEGVGDTQYF. The CDR3, as DNA: TGTGCCAGCAGCTTAGTGAGCGAGGGGGTAGGAGATACGCAGTATTTT.

The J gene is TRBJ2-7, the V gene TRBV19, with D perhaps TRBD2 (6 bases). The CDR3 length is 12 residues. V lost 3 bases and J lost 6, with 9 bases in between. Looked up from germline, CDR1 is LNHDA and CDR2 is SQIVND (reference sequence). The CDR3 is CASSIQGGEQYF. In nucleotides, the CDR3 is TGTGCCAGTAGTATCCAGGGAGGCGAGCAGTACTTC.